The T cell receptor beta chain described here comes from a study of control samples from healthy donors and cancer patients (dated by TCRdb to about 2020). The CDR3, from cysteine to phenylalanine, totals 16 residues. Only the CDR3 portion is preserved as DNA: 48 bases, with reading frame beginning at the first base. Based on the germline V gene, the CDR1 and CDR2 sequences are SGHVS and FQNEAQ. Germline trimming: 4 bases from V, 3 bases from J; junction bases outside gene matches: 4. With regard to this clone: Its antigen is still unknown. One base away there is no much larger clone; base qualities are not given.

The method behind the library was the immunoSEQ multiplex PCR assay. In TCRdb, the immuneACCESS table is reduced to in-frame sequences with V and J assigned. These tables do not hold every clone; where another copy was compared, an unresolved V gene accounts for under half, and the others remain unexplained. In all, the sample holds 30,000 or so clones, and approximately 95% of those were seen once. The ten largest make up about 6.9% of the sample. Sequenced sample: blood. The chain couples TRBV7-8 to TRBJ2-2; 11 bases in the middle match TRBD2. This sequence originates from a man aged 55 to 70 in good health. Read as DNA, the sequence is TGTGCCAGCAGCTCCCGGACTAGCGGGTACACCGGGGAGCTGTTTTTT. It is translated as CASSSRTSGYTGELFF.